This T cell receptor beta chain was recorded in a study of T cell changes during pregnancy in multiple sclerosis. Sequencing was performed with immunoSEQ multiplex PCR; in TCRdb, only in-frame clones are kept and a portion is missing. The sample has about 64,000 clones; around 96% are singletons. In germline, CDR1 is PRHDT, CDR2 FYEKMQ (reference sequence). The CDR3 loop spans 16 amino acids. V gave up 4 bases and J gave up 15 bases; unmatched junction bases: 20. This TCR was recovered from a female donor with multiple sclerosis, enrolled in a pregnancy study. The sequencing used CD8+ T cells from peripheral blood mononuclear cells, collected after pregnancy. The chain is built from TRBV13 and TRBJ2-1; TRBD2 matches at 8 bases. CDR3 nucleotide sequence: TGTGCCAGCAGCTCGGGGGGGAAGCTAGCGGGTCCCCCTCTGTTCTTC. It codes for CASSSGGKLAGPPLFF.